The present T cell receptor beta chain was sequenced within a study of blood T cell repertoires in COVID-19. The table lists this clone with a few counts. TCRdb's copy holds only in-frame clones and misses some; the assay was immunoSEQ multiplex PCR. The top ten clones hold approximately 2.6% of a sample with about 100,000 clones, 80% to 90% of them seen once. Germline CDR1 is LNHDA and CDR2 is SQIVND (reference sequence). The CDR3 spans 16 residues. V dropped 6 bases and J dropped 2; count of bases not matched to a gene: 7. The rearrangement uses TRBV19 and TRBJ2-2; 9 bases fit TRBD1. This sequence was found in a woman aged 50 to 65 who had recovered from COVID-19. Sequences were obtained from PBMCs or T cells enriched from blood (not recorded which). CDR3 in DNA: TGTGCCAGTAGGGCCCGGGACAGGGTTAACACCGGGGAGCTGTTTTTT. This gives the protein CASRARDRVNTGELFF.